One and the same sample provided the 27 T cell receptor beta chains below, sequenced in a study of radiation and T cells in renal cell carcinoma (dated by TCRdb to 2018 to 2020). The method was the immunoSEQ multiplex PCR assay. TCRdb mirrors the immuneACCESS table, restricted to in-frame sequences. Some clones are absent from its copies; in checked studies, under half trace to an unresolved V gene, and the reason for the others is unknown. Within this sample are about 150,000 clones, with roughly 90% of them counted one time only. The leading ten clones occupy over 10% of the sample. The sample's time point label, decoded: blood 2 weeks post-SBRT. The treatment or condition label, as the study defines it: 15 Gy SBRT to primary tumor, nephrectomy 4 weeks later. The sample consisted of blood, taken from a patient whose treatment included radiotherapy and nephrectomy. The receptors were sampled from a woman aged 45-60 years with renal cell carcinoma.

This chain uses TRBV7-2 with TRBJ1-1; the D gene is possibly TRBD1 (5 bases). The CDR3 has 14 amino acids. The V gene's germline CDR1 is SGHTA and CDR2 FQGNSA. Trimming pared 1 base from V and 6 bases from J, leaving 12 bases between. CDR3 residues: CASSLVRVNAEAFF. CDR3 sequence (DNA): TGTGCCAGCAGCTTAGTCAGGGTTAATGCTGAAGCTTTCTTT.

The chain recombines TRBV6-5 with TRBJ2-7; 7 nucleotides line up with TRBD1. The CDR3 is 13 amino acids. CDR1 and CDR2 (germline): MNHEY, SVGAGI. Trimming removed 8 bases from V and 4 bases from J; junction bases left unmatched: 8. This CDR3 reads CASRPTGAYEQYF. As DNA, the CDR3 is TGTGCCAGCCGTCCTACAGGGGCGTACGAGCAGTACTTC.

The chain uses TRBV5-4 and TRBJ2-2, with TRBD1 matching 10 bases. After removal of 4 bases from V and 7 bases from J, the junction contained 4 bases not matched to a gene. This CDR3 region has 14 residues. In germline, CDR1 is SGHNT, CDR2 YYREEE (reference sequence). The CDR3 coding sequence is TGTGCCAGCAGCCGACAGGGGGCCGGCGGGGAGCTGTTTTTT. It specifies CASSRQGAGGELFF.

This clone was counted between two and nine times. The genes are TRBV19 and TRBJ1-1, with a tentative D call TRBD1 (6 bases). Germline loops: CDR1 LNHDA, CDR2 SQIVND (reference sequence). Between the trimmed V and J ends, which lost 3 bases and 0 bases, there was a span of 8 bases. CDR3 length: 14 residues. The CDR3 reads CASSIPGVNTEAFF. CDR3 coding DNA: TGTGCCAGTAGTATTCCAGGGGTGAACACTGAAGCTTTCTTT.

The CDR3 is CASSSITSGGPTDTQYF. The CDR3 region has the DNA TGCGCCAGCAGCTCGATAACTAGCGGGGGGCCCACAGATACGCAGTATTTT. J is TRBJ2-3 and V is TRBV5-1; 12 bases map to TRBD2. Looked up from germline, CDR1 is SGHRS and CDR2 is YFSETQ. The CDR3 is 17 residues long. J gave up 2 bases and V 3 bases, and 7 bases lay outside the gene matches.

V and J are TRBV6-1 and TRBJ2-5; 11 bases match TRBD2. The ends lost 0 bases at V and 5 bases at J; junction bases unmatched: 2. CDR1 MNHNS and CDR2 SASEGT come from the germline V gene. The CDR3 spans 15 residues. CDR3 sequence (DNA): TGTGCCAGCAGTGAAGCGCTAGCGGGGGGCGAGACCCAGTACTTC. Translating gives CASSEALAGGETQYF.

The genes are TRBV7-9 and TRBJ1-4; perhaps TRBD1 as D (5 bases). Germline V gene data show CDR1 as SEHNR and CDR2 as FQNEAQ (reference sequence). Trimming left V 1 base short and J 3 bases short, with 9 bases between. This CDR3 has 15 amino acids. The CDR3 loop is CASSLVPGANEKLFF. The CDR3, as DNA: TGTGCCAGCAGCTTAGTACCGGGGGCTAATGAAAAACTGTTTTTT.

The rearrangement joins TRBV6-5 to TRBJ2-5, with 7 bases identical to TRBD2. This CDR3 is 13 amino acids long. J was trimmed by 7 bases and V by 6 bases; bases with no gene match: 8. CDR1 and CDR2 (germline): MNHEY, SVGAGI. Here the CDR3 DNA reads TGTGCCAGCAGCCGGGAGGCAAAGAGGACCCAGTACTTC. Its protein is CASSREAKRTQYF.

The genes are TRBV18 and TRBJ2-1; TRBD1 matches 9 bases. There are 16 residues in the CDR3. Germline values: CDR1 KGHSH, CDR2 LQKENI. V gave up 3 bases and J gave up 6 bases; unmatched junction bases: 9. CDR3 region: CASSPSGQGGANEQFF. As DNA, the CDR3 is TGTGCCAGCTCACCTTCGGGACAGGGAGGGGCCAATGAGCAGTTCTTC.

The V call is TRBV5-6, the J call TRBJ1-5; 12 nucleotides match TRBD1. With V trimmed by 3 bases and J by 3 bases, 1 base remained unmatched. The germline V gene encodes CDR1 SGHDT and CDR2 YYEEEE. The CDR3 is made up of 15 amino acids. The DNA for the CDR3 is TGTGCCAGCAGCTCGGGACAGGGGGCCAATCAGCCCCAGCATTTT. This sequence encodes CASSSGQGANQPQHF.

In DNA form, the CDR3 reads TGTGCCAGCAGCTTCAAGGGCCCTTTTGAAGCTTTCTTT. Translating it yields CASSFKGPFEAFF. The chain couples TRBV5-6 to TRBJ1-1; D ambiguous. V was shortened by 2 bases and J by 7 bases, with 12 bases between the two germline ends. Germline assignment: CDR1 SGHDT and CDR2 YYEEEE. The CDR3 runs to 13 residues.

This chain uses TRBV5-1 with TRBJ1-1; 7 bases map to TRBD1. V was clipped by 2 bases and J by 7 bases; unmatched bases: 11. The CDR3 length is 15 residues. Germline loops: CDR1 SGHRS, CDR2 YFSETQ. CDR3 amino acids: CASSLEGASPYEAFF. DNA for the CDR3: TGCGCCAGCAGCTTAGAGGGGGCCAGTCCCTATGAAGCTTTCTTT.

Notes on this clone: Germline is not matched at one junction end, which may reflect a read error. The genes are TRBV30 and TRBJ1-1; TRBD1 matches at 10 bases. The V gene's germline CDR1 is GTSNPN and CDR2 SVGIG (reference sequence). The CDR3 spans 13 residues. CDR3: CAWDGQGGTEASF. Here the CDR3 DNA reads TGTGCCTGGGATGGACAGGGGGGAACTGAAGCTTCCTTT.

CDR3 amino acids: CASSIGETRDTQYF. As DNA, the CDR3 is TGTGCCAGTAGTATAGGGGAGACTAGAGATACGCAGTATTTT. The chain recombines TRBV19 with TRBJ2-3; TRBD2 might be the D (6 bases). CDR1 is LNHDA and CDR2 is SQIVND in the germline V gene (reference sequence). This CDR3 spans 14 amino acids. V was trimmed by 1 base and J by 5 bases, leaving 10 bases between them.

The chain combines TRBV4-1 with TRBJ2-3, with 9 bases aligning to TRBD2. V trimming: 1 base; J trimming: 6 bases; junction bases outside the gene matches: 5. The CDR3 contains 15 residues. The germline gives CDR1 MGHRA, CDR2 YSYEKL. CDR3 coding DNA: TGCGCCAGCAGCCAAGTAGCGGGGGACTCGGATACGCAGTATTTT. Amino acid sequence: CASSQVAGDSDTQYF.

This chain uses TRBV15 with TRBJ1-2; D perhaps matches TRBD1 (5 bases). V dropped 0 bases and J dropped 5 bases, with 10 bases sitting between them. CDR1 is LNHNV and CDR2 is YYDKDF in the germline V gene (reference sequence). CDR3 length: 14 residues. The CDR3 is CATSRDRTTYGYTF. The CDR3 region has the DNA TGTGCCACCAGCAGAGACCGGACAACTTATGGCTACACCTTC.

The table lists this clone with a count of one. This chain links TRBV10-3 with TRBJ2-3; no reliable D call. V was trimmed by 0 bases and J by 0 bases, leaving 10 bases between them. This CDR3 is 16 amino acids long. CDR1 and CDR2 (germline): ENHRY, SYGVKD. This chain's CDR3 is CAISESAFASTDTQYF. CDR3 nucleotides: TGTGCCATCAGTGAGTCAGCCTTTGCTAGCACAGATACGCAGTATTTT.

Only a few counts were recorded for this clone. V gene TRBV4-3 combines with J gene TRBJ1-2; D is undetermined. The V gene lost 0 bases and the J gene lost 3 bases, with 8 bases spanning the gap. CDR1 and CDR2 from the germline V gene are LGHNA and YSLEER. This CDR3 comprises 14 residues. The CDR3 loop is CASSQEKADYGYTF. As DNA, the CDR3 is TGCGCCAGCAGCCAAGAAAAGGCCGACTATGGCTACACCTTC.

This chain uses TRBV5-1 with TRBJ2-1; 9 bases are a match to TRBD2. This CDR3 region has 15 residues. Trimming took 4 bases from V and 3 from J; bases not matched to a gene: 5. Germline V lookup: CDR1 SGHRS, CDR2 YFSETQ. CDR3 DNA: TGCGCCAGCAGCCTCGCTAGCGGGGTCTACAATGAGCAGTTCTTC. Its translation is CASSLASGVYNEQFF.

This chain links TRBV15 with TRBJ1-5, with D perhaps TRBD1 (6 bases). The germline V and J ends were trimmed by 2 bases and 4 bases, with 15 bases remaining between them. The CDR3 is 16 residues long. Germline V gives CDR1 LNHNV, CDR2 YYDKDF (reference sequence). The CDR3 DNA is TGTGCCACCAGCAGACAACAGGGCCCCTCTAATCAGCCCCAGCATTTT. It yields the protein CATSRQQGPSNQPQHF.

The J gene is TRBJ1-2, the V gene TRBV19, with D possibly TRBD1 on 5 matching bases. The CDR3 is made up of 11 amino acids. The V and J ends lost 7 bases and 6 bases respectively, with 9 bases between them. The germline V gene has CDR1 LNHDA and CDR2 SQIVND (reference sequence). The CDR3 region has the DNA TGTGCCAGTAATGGGGGAAATGGCTACACCTTC. This sequence encodes CASNGGNGYTF.

V gene TRBV5-1 combines with J gene TRBJ1-2, with D possibly matching TRBD1 (6 bases). Trimming cost V 2 bases and J 6 bases, with 11 bases left between them. Looked up from germline, CDR1 is SGHRS and CDR2 is YFSETQ. This CDR3 spans 13 amino acids. The CDR3 nucleotides are TGCGCCAGCAGCTTCACACAGGGCGATGGCTACACCTTC. Protein: CASSFTQGDGYTF.

V is TRBV6-5 and J is TRBJ2-6; the match to TRBD1 covers 10 bases. CDR1 and CDR2 (germline): MNHEY, SVGAGI. The CDR3 length is 15 residues. V trimming: 8 bases; J trimming: 2 bases; junction bases outside the gene matches: 3. DNA for the CDR3: TGTGCCAGCCGAGGACAGGGGGCTGGGGCCAACGTCCTGACTTTC. This gives the protein CASRGQGAGANVLTF.

V is TRBV19 and J is TRBJ1-1, with no clear D. Trimming left V 6 bases short and J 7 bases short, with 18 bases between. This CDR3 is 14 amino acids long. CDR1 is LNHDA and CDR2 is SQIVND in the germline V gene (reference sequence). The CDR3 here is CASRLDGAAHEAFF. CDR3 nucleotides: TGTGCCAGTAGGCTGGACGGTGCCGCGCATGAAGCTTTCTTT.

The chain couples TRBV7-9 to TRBJ1-5, with a possible D match to TRBD1 (6 bases). Trimming stripped 3 bases from V and 11 bases from J, with 11 bases between. The germline CDR1 and CDR2 sequences are SEHNR and FQNEAQ (reference sequence). This CDR3 has 12 amino acids. CDR3 sequence (DNA): TGTGCCAGCAGCTTGGATCCAGGGGCCCAGCATTTT. Protein sequence: CASSLDPGAQHF.

The J gene is TRBJ2-3, the V gene TRBV30, with 8 bases lining up with TRBD1. V lost 0 bases, J lost 1 base, and 0 bases stayed unmatched. CDR3 size: 14 residues. In germline, CDR1 is GTSNPN, CDR2 SVGIG (reference sequence). The CDR3 protein is CAWSVGQGTDTQYF. CDR3 DNA sequence: TGTGCCTGGAGTGTGGGACAGGGCACAGATACGCAGTATTTT.

This clone was seen a single time. This sequence joins TRBV21-1 and TRBJ1-1. TRBV21-1 corresponds to a pseudogene. The CDR3 sequence is 13 residues long. CDR3 loop: CASSARELSEAFF. CDR3 DNA: TGTGCCAGCAGCGCTAGGGAATTAAGTGAAGCTTTCTTT.